Each of the 14 T cell receptor beta chains below was sequenced from the same sample in a study of blood T cell repertoires in COVID-19 (dated by TCRdb to the early 2020s). The method was the immunoSEQ multiplex PCR assay. TCRdb stores this immuneACCESS table with in-frame sequences only. Part of the clones is absent; in the studies checked, under half of the shortfall reflects unresolved V genes, and no reason is known for the rest. The sample data list roughly 200,000 clones, and around four fifths of these were observed just once. The top ten clones comprise roughly 20% of the sample. Sequencing input: peripheral blood. The receptor source for this set is an elderly woman with active or convalescent COVID-19.

The CDR3 here is CASSIGVGNEKLFF. The CDR3 DNA reads TGCGCCAGCAGCATAGGGGTGGGTAATGAAAAACTGTTTTTT. The chain has TRBV5-1 and TRBJ1-4, with a tentative D call TRBD1 (5 bases). The CDR3 extends over 14 amino acids. Trimming took off 4 bases at V and 4 bases at J, with 11 bases between the two ends. Germline lookup yields CDR1 SGHRS and CDR2 YFSETQ. The whole variable domain, filled in from reference TRBV5-1 and TRBJ1-4, reads KAGVTQTPRYLIKTRGQQVTLSCSPISGHRSVSWYQQTPGQGLQFLFEYFSETQRNKGNFPGRFSGRQFSNSRSEMNVSTLELGDSALYLCASSIGVGNEKLFFGSGTQLSVL.

The chain is built from TRBV2 and TRBJ2-7; 11 positions match TRBD2. The CDR3 contains 15 residues. Looked up from germline, CDR1 is SNHLY and CDR2 is FYNNEI. The ends lost 6 bases at V and 0 bases at J; junction bases unmatched: 4. CDR3 bases: TGTGCCAGCAGAATTAGCGGGGGGGCCTCCTACGAGCAGTACTTC. Protein sequence: CASRISGGASYEQYF. Supplemented by reference TRBV2 and TRBJ2-7, the full variable domain reads EPEVTQTPSHQVTQMGQEVILRCVPISNHLYFYWYRQILGQKVEFLVSFYNNEISEKSEIFDDQFSVERPDGSNFTLKIRSTKLEDSAMYFCASRISGGASYEQYFGPGTRLTVT.

The CDR3 DNA sequence: TGTGCCAGCAGCCTGGGGGGCTCCAACAGAGAGACCCAGTACTTC. Translation: CASSLGGSNRETQYF. The V and J genes are TRBV5-8 and TRBJ2-5; D may match TRBD1 or TRBD2 (6 bases each). Per the germline V gene, CDR1 is SGHTS and CDR2 is YDEGEE. V gave up 4 bases and J gave up 4 bases, with 17 bases separating them. The CDR3 length is 15 residues.

The rearrangement uses TRBV2 and TRBJ2-7, with a possible D match to TRBD2 (6 bases). V dropped 3 bases and J dropped 5 bases, with 11 bases sitting between them. The CDR3 totals 13 residues. Germline assignment: CDR1 SNHLY and CDR2 FYNNEI. Here the CDR3 reads CASSDGRNDEQYF. CDR3 nucleotides: TGTGCCAGCAGTGATGGGAGGAATGACGAGCAGTACTTC.

A few counts support this clone. The gene calls are TRBV6-2 or TRBV6-3 and TRBJ2-1; D is unresolved. Germline values: CDR1 MNHEY, CDR2 SVGEGT. The CDR3 consists of 15 residues. V lost 2 bases to trimming and J lost 1 base, with 9 bases between them. The CDR3 loop reads CASSYRASSYNEQFF. The CDR3 bases are TGTGCCAGCAGTTACAGAGCGAGTTCCTACAATGAGCAGTTCTTC.

The chain uses TRBV12-3 or TRBV12-4 and TRBJ1-3; D is unclear. Between the trimmed V and J ends, which lost 6 bases and 1 base, there was a span of 7 bases. The CDR3 length is 13 residues. This CDR3 reads CASSGWSGNTIYF. The CDR3 DNA reads TGTGCCAGCAGCGGTTGGTCTGGAAACACCATATATTTT.

This chain's CDR3 is CASSLGGLADYNEQFF. DNA for the CDR3: TGTGCCAGCAGCTTAGGGGGACTAGCGGACTACAATGAGCAGTTCTTC. The rearrangement joins TRBV11-3 to TRBJ2-1, with TRBD2 matching over 11 bases. The V gene's germline CDR1 is SGHNT and CDR2 YENEEA. The CDR3 totals 16 residues. V shed 1 base, J shed 3 bases, and the junction held 2 bases outside the gene matches.

The rearrangement links TRBV7-8 to TRBJ2-2, with 10 bases lining up with TRBD1. Germline V gives CDR1 SGHVS, CDR2 FQNEAQ. The CDR3 spans 19 residues. V gave up 5 bases and J gave up 6 bases; unmatched junction bases: 18. The CDR3 DNA sequence: TGTGCCAGCAGCCCAAGACAGGGGGCGCGAAGTTCGGGTCCCGGGGAGCTGTTTTTT. This encodes CASSPRQGARSSGPGELFF.

The rearrangement uses TRBV13 and TRBJ2-6, with 8 bases that match TRBD1. The CDR3 is 17 amino acids. J lost 0 bases, V lost 5 bases, and 6 bases had no gene match. Germline loops: CDR1 PRHDT, CDR2 FYEKMQ (reference sequence). DNA for the CDR3: TGTGCCAGCAGCCTAGACAGGGGTCCCTCTGGGGCCAACGTCCTGACTTTC. It specifies CASSLDRGPSGANVLTF.

This clone was counted between two and nine times. J is TRBJ1-5 and V is TRBV19; TRBD1 matches 8 bases. This CDR3 contains 17 residues. Germline V CDR1 and CDR2: LNHDA, SQIVND (reference sequence). V lost 9 bases, J lost 6 bases, and 19 bases stayed unmatched. The CDR3, as DNA: TGTGCCAGCACCCCATGGCAGGGGGCAAGGGGAAGTCAGCCCCAGCATTTT. This gives the protein CASTPWQGARGSQPQHF. The full variable domain, completed using reference TRBV19 and TRBJ1-5, is DGGITQSPKYLFRKEGQNVTLSCEQNLNHDAMYWYRQDPGQGLRLIYYSQIVNDFQKGDIAEGYSVSREKKESFPLTVTSAQKNPTAFYLCASTPWQGARGSQPQHFGDGTRLSIL.

The chain carries TRBV4-1 and TRBJ2-3, with TRBD2 matching over 12 bases. The V segment lost 1 base and the J segment 4 bases; nucleotides outside the gene matches: 9. The CDR3 spans 18 residues. The germline CDR1 and CDR2 sequences are MGHRA and YSYEKL. The CDR3: CASSQASSGGARPDTQYF. In DNA, the CDR3 is TGCGCCAGCAGCCAAGCGTCTAGCGGGGGGGCCCGCCCAGATACGCAGTATTTT.

As for this clone: The DNA is omitted, as the CDR3 cannot be located on it reliably, and the CDR3 follows TCRdb's listing. This sequence joins TRBV28 and TRBJ2-5; the table's D gene call, TRBD2, was not cross checked with the DNA. Germline V CDR1 and CDR2: MDHEN, SYDVKM. The CDR3 length is 14 residues, termini included. CDR3 residues: CASSSSAGKVTQYF.

The genes are TRBV9 and TRBJ2-7; TRBD1 is a possible D gene (6 bases). With 2 bases removed from V and 6 bases from J, the gap between germline ends came to 18 bases. This CDR3 spans 15 amino acids. Germline V gene data show CDR1 as SGDLS and CDR2 as YYNGEE. The CDR3 nucleotides are TGTGCCAGCAGCGTGGGGGCCGGGACCCTCTCCGAGCAGTACTTC. This gives the protein CASSVGAGTLSEQYF.

The chain couples TRBV11-3 to TRBJ2-3, with 7 bases that match TRBD1. Germline CDR1 is SGHNT and CDR2 is YENEEA. The CDR3 consists of 16 residues. The junction had 6 bases not matched to a gene; V was cut back by 3 bases and J by 0 bases. The CDR3 is CASSFGQVTSTDTQYF. CDR3 DNA sequence: TGTGCCAGCAGCTTTGGACAGGTTACTAGCACAGATACGCAGTATTTT.